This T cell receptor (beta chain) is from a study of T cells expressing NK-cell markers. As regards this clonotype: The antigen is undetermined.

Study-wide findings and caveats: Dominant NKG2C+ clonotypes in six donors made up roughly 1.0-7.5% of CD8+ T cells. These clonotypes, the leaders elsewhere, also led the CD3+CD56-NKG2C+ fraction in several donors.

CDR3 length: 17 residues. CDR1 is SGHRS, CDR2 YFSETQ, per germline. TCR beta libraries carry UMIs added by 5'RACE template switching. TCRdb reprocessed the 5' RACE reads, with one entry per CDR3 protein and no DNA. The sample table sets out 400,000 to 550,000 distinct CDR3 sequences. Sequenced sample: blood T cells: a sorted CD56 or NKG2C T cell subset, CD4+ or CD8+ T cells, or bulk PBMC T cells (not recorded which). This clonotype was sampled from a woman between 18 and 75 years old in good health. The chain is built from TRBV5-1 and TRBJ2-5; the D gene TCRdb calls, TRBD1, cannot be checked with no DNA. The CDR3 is CASSLGAGTGRQETQYF.